This is a list of T cell receptor beta chains from one sample in a study of blood T cell repertoires in COVID-19. The table came from immunoSEQ multiplex PCR; TCRdb's copy has only in-frame clones and leaves some out. Here the sample spans 110,000 or so clones, around four fifths being singletons. Sequencing used peripheral blood. Receptors originate from a human donor in a cohort sampled during active COVID-19. The CDR3 runs from the conserved cysteine through the conserved F or W. A D gene is named only where the DNA matches it firmly. The size field is filled for only some rows; it gives once, few, many or a size class.

cdr3_aa: CAIRSSGQGPGELFF
cdr3_nt: TGTGCCATCAGGAGCTCAGGACAGGGCCCCGGGGAGCTGTTTTTT
v_call: TRBV10-3
clone_size: .
d_call: TRBD1
j_call: TRBJ2-2

cdr3_aa: CASSSRDRASYEQYF
cdr3_nt: TGCGCCAGCAGCTCCCGGGACAGGGCCTCCTACGAGCAGTACTTC
v_call: TRBV4-1
clone_size: .
d_call: TRBD1
j_call: TRBJ2-7

cdr3_aa: CASSQRRGSTDTQYF
cdr3_nt: TGTGCCAGCAGCCAGAGGAGGGGTAGCACAGATACGCAGTATTTT
v_call: TRBV11-3
clone_size: .
d_call: .
j_call: TRBJ2-3

cdr3_aa: CASSQGDREGETQYF
cdr3_nt: TGCGCCAGCAGCCAAGGGGACAGGGAGGGGGAGACCCAGTACTTC
v_call: TRBV4-1
clone_size: .
d_call: TRBD1
j_call: TRBJ2-5

cdr3_aa: CASSLELDSREQFF
cdr3_nt: TGCGCCAGCAGCTTGGAACTAGATAGTAGGGAGCAGTTCTTC
v_call: TRBV5-1
clone_size: once
d_call: .
j_call: TRBJ2-1

cdr3_aa: CATSRFSGDTQYF
cdr3_nt: TGTGCCACCAGCCGATTCTCGGGAGATACGCAGTATTTT
v_call: TRBV24-1
clone_size: .
d_call: .
j_call: TRBJ2-3

cdr3_aa: CASSLGGGPVDTQYF
cdr3_nt: TGTGCCAGCAGCTTAGGGGGGGGGCCGGTAGATACGCAGTATTTT
v_call: TRBV11-2
clone_size: .
d_call: .
j_call: TRBJ2-3

cdr3_aa: CASSYSGQETQYF
cdr3_nt: TGTGCCAGCAGTTACAGCGGACAAGAGACCCAGTACTTC
v_call: TRBV6-5
clone_size: .
d_call: .
j_call: TRBJ2-5

cdr3_aa: CASSYSGLIDYTF
cdr3_nt: TGTGCCAGCAGTTACTCGGGCCTGATAGACTACACCTTC
v_call: TRBV6-5
clone_size: once
d_call: .
j_call: TRBJ1-2

cdr3_aa: CASSALERGYEQYF
cdr3_nt: TGTGCCAGCAGCGCCCTCGAGCGGGGGTACGAGCAGTACTTC
v_call: TRBV9
clone_size: .
d_call: TRBD2
j_call: TRBJ2-7

cdr3_aa: CASSPSASGDYNEQFF
cdr3_nt: TGTGCCAGCAGCCCGAGCGCTAGCGGGGACTACAATGAGCAGTTCTTC
v_call: TRBV11-3
clone_size: .
d_call: TRBD2
j_call: TRBJ2-1

cdr3_aa: CASSYPIRGPNSYNEQFF
cdr3_nt: TGTGCCAGCAGTTACCCCATCCGGGGTCCTAACTCCTACAATGAGCAGTTCTTC
v_call: TRBV6-2/TRBV6-3
clone_size: .
d_call: .
j_call: TRBJ2-1

cdr3_aa: CASSEQGDNQPQHF
cdr3_nt: TGTGCCAGCAGCGAACAGGGGGACAATCAGCCCCAGCATTTT
v_call: TRBV9
clone_size: .
d_call: TRBD1
j_call: TRBJ1-5

cdr3_aa: CASSLLTGSMVWETQYF
cdr3_nt: TGTGCCAGCAGTTTATTGACAGGTTCCATGGTTTGGGAGACCCAGTACTTC
v_call: TRBV28
clone_size: .
d_call: .
j_call: TRBJ2-5

cdr3_aa: CASSRELPDNEQFF
cdr3_nt: TGTGCCAGCAGCAGAGAGTTACCCGACAATGAGCAGTTCTTC
v_call: TRBV9
clone_size: .
d_call: .
j_call: TRBJ2-1

cdr3_aa: CSGGRLYEQYF
cdr3_nt: TGCAGTGGGGGCCGGCTTTACGAGCAGTACTTC
v_call: TRBV20-1
clone_size: once
d_call: .
j_call: TRBJ2-7

cdr3_aa: CASSPFGGTDTQYF
cdr3_nt: TGTGCCAGCAGCCCCTTCGGCGGGACAGATACGCAGTATTTT
v_call: TRBV3-1/TRBV3-2
clone_size: .
d_call: .
j_call: TRBJ2-3

cdr3_aa: CASSYSGGVSTEAFF
cdr3_nt: TGTGCCAGCAGTTACTCGGGGGGAGTGAGCACTGAAGCTTTCTTT
v_call: TRBV6-5
clone_size: .
d_call: .
j_call: TRBJ1-1

cdr3_aa: CASSFRGAGTTYNEQFF
cdr3_nt: TGTGCCAGCAGCTTCCGGGGTGCGGGAACTACCTACAATGAGCAGTTCTTC
v_call: TRBV11-2
clone_size: .
d_call: .
j_call: TRBJ2-1

cdr3_aa: CASSYSAGGYEQYF
cdr3_nt: TGTGCCAGCAGTTACTCCGCAGGGGGGTACGAGCAGTACTTC
v_call: TRBV6-6
clone_size: .
d_call: .
j_call: TRBJ2-7

cdr3_aa: CASSYGTGAGNTIYF
cdr3_nt: TGTGCCAGCAGTTACGGGACGGGGGCTGGAAACACCATATATTTT
v_call: TRBV6-5
clone_size: .
d_call: .
j_call: TRBJ1-3

cdr3_aa: CASSSRDSLSSYNSPLHF
cdr3_nt: TGTGCCAGCAGCTCCCGGGACAGTCTGAGCTCCTATAATTCACCCCTCCACTTT
v_call: TRBV7-2
clone_size: many
d_call: TRBD1
j_call: TRBJ1-6

cdr3_aa: CASSQDPAGADTEAFF
cdr3_nt: TGCGCCAGCAGCCAAGATCCGGCAGGGGCGGACACTGAAGCTTTCTTT
v_call: TRBV4-3
clone_size: .
d_call: .
j_call: TRBJ1-1

cdr3_aa: CASRPTSGGTDTQYF
cdr3_nt: TGCGCCAGCAGACCGACTAGCGGGGGCACAGATACGCAGTATTTT
v_call: TRBV10-2
clone_size: .
d_call: TRBD2
j_call: TRBJ2-3

cdr3_aa: CASSESGQLYEQYF
cdr3_nt: TGCGCCAGCAGTGAGTCTGGGCAGCTCTACGAGCAGTACTTC
v_call: TRBV10-2
clone_size: once
d_call: .
j_call: TRBJ2-7

cdr3_aa: CASSPQSNTEAFF
cdr3_nt: TGCGCCAGCAGCCCACAGAGTAACACTGAAGCTTTCTTT
v_call: TRBV4-1
clone_size: .
d_call: .
j_call: TRBJ1-1

cdr3_aa: CASSSLGQGRETQYF
cdr3_nt: TGCGCCAGCAGCTCCCTCGGGCAGGGAAGGGAGACCCAGTACTTC
v_call: TRBV5-1
clone_size: .
d_call: .
j_call: TRBJ2-5

cdr3_aa: CASSISLVVTQETQYF
cdr3_nt: TGTGCCAGTAGTATATCCCTCGTAGTGACTCAAGAGACCCAGTACTTC
v_call: TRBV19
clone_size: .
d_call: .
j_call: TRBJ2-5

cdr3_aa: CASSLERGGETRTEAFF
cdr3_nt: TGCGCCAGCAGCTTGGAACGGGGTGGGGAGACACGGACTGAAGCTTTCTTT
v_call: TRBV5-1
clone_size: .
d_call: .
j_call: TRBJ1-1

cdr3_aa: CASSQYGLAGPSETQYF
cdr3_nt: TGCGCCAGCAGCCAATACGGACTAGCGGGGCCCTCAGAGACCCAGTACTTC
v_call: TRBV4-1
clone_size: .
d_call: TRBD2
j_call: TRBJ2-5

cdr3_aa: CASSYLGGTFEQYF
cdr3_nt: TGTGCCAGCAGTTACTTAGGGGGCACGTTCGAGCAGTACTTC
v_call: TRBV6-5
clone_size: .
d_call: TRBD1
j_call: TRBJ2-7

cdr3_aa: CASSQGRQGAYTF
cdr3_nt: TGTGCCAGCAGCCAAGGAAGACAGGGGGCCTACACCTTC
v_call: TRBV3-1/TRBV3-2
clone_size: .
d_call: TRBD1
j_call: TRBJ1-2

cdr3_aa: CASSPDGLGRGYGYTF
cdr3_nt: TGTGCCAGCAGCCCGGACGGTTTGGGGCGGGGCTATGGCTACACCTTC
v_call: TRBV5-4
clone_size: few
d_call: .
j_call: TRBJ1-2

cdr3_aa: CASTLQGGAGELFF
cdr3_nt: TGTGCCAGTACCTTACAGGGGGGGGCCGGGGAGCTGTTTTTT
v_call: TRBV19
clone_size: .
d_call: .
j_call: TRBJ2-2

cdr3_aa: CASSQGTAYEQYF
cdr3_nt: TGCGCCAGCAGCCAAGGGACAGCCTACGAGCAGTACTTC
v_call: TRBV5-1
clone_size: .
d_call: TRBD1
j_call: TRBJ2-7

cdr3_aa: CASSLTGARNEKLFF
cdr3_nt: TGTGCCAGCAGCTTGACAGGGGCCCGTAATGAAAAACTGTTTTTT
v_call: TRBV7-2
clone_size: .
d_call: TRBD1
j_call: TRBJ1-4

cdr3_aa: CASSREQSGGAGELFF
cdr3_nt: TGCGCCAGCAGCCGCGAGCAGTCTGGGGGGGCCGGGGAGCTGTTTTTT
v_call: TRBV4-3
clone_size: .
d_call: TRBD2
j_call: TRBJ2-2

cdr3_aa: CASRWTSGGAGDTQYF
cdr3_nt: TGTGCCAGCCGCTGGACTAGCGGGGGGGCCGGAGATACGCAGTATTTT
v_call: TRBV2
clone_size: .
d_call: TRBD2
j_call: TRBJ2-3

cdr3_aa: CATSRVGAKNIQYF
cdr3_nt: TGTGCCACCAGCAGAGTCGGTGCCAAAAACATTCAGTACTTC
v_call: TRBV15
clone_size: .
d_call: .
j_call: TRBJ2-4

cdr3_aa: CASSLAGGKETQYF
cdr3_nt: TGCGCCAGCAGCTTGGCGGGGGGGAAAGAGACCCAGTACTTC
v_call: TRBV5-1
clone_size: .
d_call: TRBD2
j_call: TRBJ2-5

cdr3_aa: CASSPGTNQETQYF
cdr3_nt: TGCGCCAGCTCCCCGGGGACAAACCAAGAGACCCAGTACTTC
v_call: TRBV5-1
clone_size: .
d_call: .
j_call: TRBJ2-5

cdr3_aa: CASTPTGNYGYTF
cdr3_nt: TGTGCCAGCACCCCGACAGGGAACTATGGCTACACCTTC
v_call: TRBV2
clone_size: .
d_call: TRBD1
j_call: TRBJ1-2

cdr3_aa: CASAGGGTLPYEQYF
cdr3_nt: TGTGCCAGCGCCGGCGGAGGTACTTTACCCTACGAGCAGTACTTC
v_call: TRBV7-9
clone_size: .
d_call: .
j_call: TRBJ2-7

cdr3_aa: CASSQDLGFSNTIYF
cdr3_nt: TGCGCCAGCAGCCAAGATCTCGGGTTTAGCAACACCATATATTTT
v_call: TRBV4-1
clone_size: .
d_call: .
j_call: TRBJ1-3

cdr3_aa: CASSSGTGVYNEQFF
cdr3_nt: TGTGCCAGCAGCTCCGGGACAGGGGTTTACAATGAGCAGTTCTTC
v_call: TRBV7-9
clone_size: .
d_call: TRBD1
j_call: TRBJ2-1

cdr3_aa: CASSGGQGKYEKLFF
cdr3_nt: TGTGCCAGCAGCGGGGGACAGGGGAAATATGAAAAACTGTTTTTT
v_call: TRBV7-9
clone_size: .
d_call: TRBD1
j_call: TRBJ1-4

cdr3_aa: CASSYSGQKETQYF
cdr3_nt: TGTGCCAGCAGTTATTCCGGACAGAAAGAGACCCAGTACTTC
v_call: TRBV6-5
clone_size: once
d_call: .
j_call: TRBJ2-5

cdr3_aa: CASSSGASGPPSGTGELFF
cdr3_nt: TGTGCCAGCAGTTCAGGGGCGAGCGGACCTCCCTCGGGGACCGGGGAGCTGTTTTTT
v_call: TRBV28
clone_size: few
d_call: .
j_call: TRBJ2-2

cdr3_aa: CASSNKIQRNQPQHF
cdr3_nt: TGTGCCAGCAGCAATAAAATACAACGCAATCAGCCCCAGCATTTT
v_call: TRBV21-1
clone_size: .
d_call: .
j_call: TRBJ1-5

cdr3_aa: CASTYSGDQETQYF
cdr3_nt: TGTGCCAGCACCTATTCAGGTGACCAAGAGACCCAGTACTTC
v_call: TRBV7-9
clone_size: many
d_call: .
j_call: TRBJ2-5

cdr3_aa: CASSQGSSWGEKLFF
cdr3_nt: TGTGCCAGCAGCCAAGGTTCAAGCTGGGGCGAAAAACTGTTTTTT
v_call: TRBV3-1/TRBV3-2
clone_size: .
d_call: .
j_call: TRBJ1-4

cdr3_aa: CASSLVRSSGANVLTF
cdr3_nt: TGTGCCAGCAGCTTGGTACGGTCCTCTGGGGCCAACGTCCTGACTTTC
v_call: TRBV5-5
clone_size: .
d_call: .
j_call: TRBJ2-6

cdr3_aa: CATSRGGTPSTDTQYF
cdr3_nt: TGTGCCACCAGCAGAGGTGGGACACCCAGCACAGATACGCAGTATTTT
v_call: TRBV15
clone_size: .
d_call: .
j_call: TRBJ2-3

cdr3_aa: CASSRFGGSHYEQYF
cdr3_nt: TGTGCCAGCAGCCGATTCGGCGGGAGTCACTACGAGCAGTACTTC
v_call: TRBV7-6
clone_size: .
d_call: TRBD2
j_call: TRBJ2-7

cdr3_aa: CASSLGGYGEGIGSPLHF
cdr3_nt: TGTGCCAGCAGTTTAGGGGGGTACGGGGAGGGGATCGGTTCACCCCTCCACTTT
v_call: TRBV28
clone_size: .
d_call: .
j_call: TRBJ1-6